The clone carrying this T cell receptor (beta chain) occurred many times. The sample comes from a study of T cells after yellow fever vaccination. V shed 3 bases, J shed 3 bases, and the junction held 8 bases outside the gene matches. CDR1 is SGHRS, CDR2 YFSETQ, per germline. The CDR3 contains 16 residues. TCRdb reprocessed the 5' RACE reads with MiXCR, giving one entry per CDR3 protein. The sample contains a few hundred thousand distinct CDR3 sequences, approximately 3.9% of which appear only once. This sample comprised PBMCs, obtained 5 days after the yellow fever booster vaccination. The origin of this receptor is a young man who received the YFV17D yellow fever vaccine. The genes are TRBV5-1 and TRBJ2-1; 8 nucleotides align to TRBD2. The CDR3 spells CASSSWRGAGYNEQFF. The CDR3 bases are TGCGCCAGCAGCTCTTGGCGGGGGGCCGGCTACAATGAGCAGTTCTTC.